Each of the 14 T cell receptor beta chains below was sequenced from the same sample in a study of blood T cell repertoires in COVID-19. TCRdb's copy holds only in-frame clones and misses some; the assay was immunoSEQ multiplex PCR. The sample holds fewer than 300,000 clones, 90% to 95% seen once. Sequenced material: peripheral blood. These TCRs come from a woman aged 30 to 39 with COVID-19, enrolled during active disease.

The CDR3 region is CASTRGLAGTGELFF. The CDR3 DNA follows: TGTGCCAGTACCAGGGGACTAGCGGGGACCGGGGAGCTGTTTTTT. The chain is built from TRBV19 and TRBJ2-2, with TRBD2 matching 13 bases. CDR1 is LNHDA and CDR2 is SQIVND in the germline V gene (reference sequence). The CDR3 extends over 15 amino acids. The J segment lost 5 bases and the V segment lost 7 bases, leaving 4 bases of the junction unmatched.

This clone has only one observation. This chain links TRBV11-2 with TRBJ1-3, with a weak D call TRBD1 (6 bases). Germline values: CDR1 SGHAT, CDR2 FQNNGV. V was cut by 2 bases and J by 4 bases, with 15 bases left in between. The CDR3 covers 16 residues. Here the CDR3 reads CASSLPTGFGGNTIYF. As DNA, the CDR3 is TGTGCCAGCAGCTTACCTACAGGGTTCGGCGGAAACACCATATATTTT.

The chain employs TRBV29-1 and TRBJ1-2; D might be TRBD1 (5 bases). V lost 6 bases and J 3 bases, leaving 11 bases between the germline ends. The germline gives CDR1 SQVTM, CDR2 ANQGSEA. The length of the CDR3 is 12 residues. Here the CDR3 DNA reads TGCAGCGTCAGGGAGGGTGACTATGGCTACACCTTC. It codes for CSVREGDYGYTF.

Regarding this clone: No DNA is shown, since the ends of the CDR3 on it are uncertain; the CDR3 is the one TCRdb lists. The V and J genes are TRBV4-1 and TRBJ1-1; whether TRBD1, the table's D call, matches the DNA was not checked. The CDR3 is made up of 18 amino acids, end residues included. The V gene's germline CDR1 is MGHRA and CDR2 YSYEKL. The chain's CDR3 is CASSQVRARGLGNTEAFF.

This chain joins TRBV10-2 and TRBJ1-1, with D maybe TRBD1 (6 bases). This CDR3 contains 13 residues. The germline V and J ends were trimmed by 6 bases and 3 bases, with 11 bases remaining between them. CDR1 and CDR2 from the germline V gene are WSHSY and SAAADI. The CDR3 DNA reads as TGCGCCAGCAGCCTACGACAGGACACTGAAGCTTTCTTT. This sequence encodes CASSLRQDTEAFF.

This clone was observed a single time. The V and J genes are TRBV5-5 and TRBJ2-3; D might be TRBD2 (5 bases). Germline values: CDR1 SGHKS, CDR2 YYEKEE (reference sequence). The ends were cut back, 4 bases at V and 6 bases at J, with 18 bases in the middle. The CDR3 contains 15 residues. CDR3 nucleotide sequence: TGTGCCAGCAGCCTTAGACTCCCCCCGGGGGATACGCAGTATTTT. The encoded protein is CASSLRLPPGDTQYF.

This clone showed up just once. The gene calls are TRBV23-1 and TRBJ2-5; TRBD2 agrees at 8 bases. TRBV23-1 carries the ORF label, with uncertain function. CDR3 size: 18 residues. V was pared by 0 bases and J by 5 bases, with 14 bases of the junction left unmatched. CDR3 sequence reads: CASSQSVGRDASEETQYF. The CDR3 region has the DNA TGCGCCAGCAGTCAATCTGTCGGGAGGGATGCTAGCGAGGAGACCCAGTACTTC.

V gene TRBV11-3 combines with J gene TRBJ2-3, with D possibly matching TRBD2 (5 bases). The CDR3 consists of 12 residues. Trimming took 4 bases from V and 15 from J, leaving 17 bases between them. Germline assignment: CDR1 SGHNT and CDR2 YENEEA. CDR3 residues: CASSSPRGPRYF. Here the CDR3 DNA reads TGTGCCAGCAGCTCCCCTCGAGGGCCTAGATATTTT.

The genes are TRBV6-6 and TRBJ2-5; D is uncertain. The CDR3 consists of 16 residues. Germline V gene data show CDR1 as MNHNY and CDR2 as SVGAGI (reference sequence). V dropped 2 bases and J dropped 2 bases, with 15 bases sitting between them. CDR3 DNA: TGTGCCAGCAGTTACCTTTTTCAGATATCACAAGAGACCCAGTACTTC. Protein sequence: CASSYLFQISQETQYF.

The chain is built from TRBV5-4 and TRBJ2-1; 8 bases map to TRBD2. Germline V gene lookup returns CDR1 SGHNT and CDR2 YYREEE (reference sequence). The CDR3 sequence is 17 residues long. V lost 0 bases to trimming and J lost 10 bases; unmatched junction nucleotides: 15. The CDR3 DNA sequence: TGTGCCAGCAGCTTGGATGGAGCGGGAGAGTCCATGTCGGAGCAGTTCTTC. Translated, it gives CASSLDGAGESMSEQFF.

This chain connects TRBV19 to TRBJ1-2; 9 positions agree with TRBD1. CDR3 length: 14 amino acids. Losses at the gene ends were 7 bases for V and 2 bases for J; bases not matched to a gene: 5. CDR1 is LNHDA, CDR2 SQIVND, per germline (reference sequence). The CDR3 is CASKPGQGNYGYTF. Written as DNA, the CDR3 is TGTGCCAGTAAACCGGGACAGGGAAACTATGGCTACACCTTC.

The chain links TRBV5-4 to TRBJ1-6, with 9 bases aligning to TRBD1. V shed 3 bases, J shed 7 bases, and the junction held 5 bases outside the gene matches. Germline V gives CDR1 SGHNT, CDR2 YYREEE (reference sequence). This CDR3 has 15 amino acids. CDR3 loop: CASSSGTGRNSPLHF. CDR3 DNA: TGTGCCAGCAGCTCCGGGACAGGGAGAAATTCACCCCTCCACTTT. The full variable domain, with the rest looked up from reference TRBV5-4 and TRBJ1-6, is ETGVTQSPTHLIKTRGQQVTLRCSSQSGHNTVSWYQQALGQGPQFIFQYYREEENGRGNFPPRFSGLQFPNYSSELNVNALELDDSALYLCASSSGTGRNSPLHFGNGTRLTVT.

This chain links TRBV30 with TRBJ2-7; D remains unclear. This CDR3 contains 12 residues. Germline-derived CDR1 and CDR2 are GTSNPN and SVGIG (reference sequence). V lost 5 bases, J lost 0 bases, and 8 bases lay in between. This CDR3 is CAWGLSSYEQYF. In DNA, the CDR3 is TGTGCCTGGGGCCTGAGCTCCTACGAGCAGTACTTC.

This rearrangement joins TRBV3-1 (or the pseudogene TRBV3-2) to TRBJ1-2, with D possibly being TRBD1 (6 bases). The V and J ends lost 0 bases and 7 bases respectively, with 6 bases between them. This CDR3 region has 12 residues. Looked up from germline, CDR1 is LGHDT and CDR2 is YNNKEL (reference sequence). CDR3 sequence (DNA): TGTGCCAGCAGCCAAGAAGGGGGTGGCTACACCTTC. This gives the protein CASSQEGGGYTF.